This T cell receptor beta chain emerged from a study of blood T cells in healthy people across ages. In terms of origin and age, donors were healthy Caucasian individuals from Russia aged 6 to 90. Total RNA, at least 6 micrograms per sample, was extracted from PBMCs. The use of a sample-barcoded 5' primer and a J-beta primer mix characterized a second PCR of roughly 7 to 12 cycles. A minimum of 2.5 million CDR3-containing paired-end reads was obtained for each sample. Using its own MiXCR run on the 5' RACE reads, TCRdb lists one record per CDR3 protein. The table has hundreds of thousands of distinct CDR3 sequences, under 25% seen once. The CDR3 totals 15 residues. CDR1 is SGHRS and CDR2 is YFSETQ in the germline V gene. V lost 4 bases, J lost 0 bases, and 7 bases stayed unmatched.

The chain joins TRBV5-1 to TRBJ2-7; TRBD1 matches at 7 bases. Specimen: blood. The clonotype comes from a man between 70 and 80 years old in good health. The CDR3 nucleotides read TGCGCCAGCAGCAGCGACAGGGCTCCCTCCTACGAGCAGTACTTC. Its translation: CASSSDRAPSYEQYF.